A single sample gave rise to the 27 T cell receptor beta chains below, sequenced in a study of read filtering for tumor transcriptome and immune sequencing. From about 400 ng of RNA, a library with molecular barcoded alpha/delta and beta/gamma adaptors was made. One entry per CDR3 protein, called by TCRdb with MiXCR from the reads. The sample carries roughly 130,000 distinct CDR3 sequences, roughly 13% recorded once. The sequencing input was a population of CD138-negative cells sorted from bone marrow. The receptors were gathered from a donor aged 40 or over with multiple myeloma.

This clonotype was found a few times. V and J are TRBV6-6 and TRBJ2-1; 8 bases align to TRBD2. From germline, CDR1 is MNHNY and CDR2 SVGAGI (reference sequence). This CDR3 has 12 amino acids. V shed 6 bases and J 15 bases; nucleotides not matched to a gene: 10. CDR3 sequence reads: CASSPAAGDLFF. The CDR3 DNA reads TGTGCCAGCAGCCCCGCAGCGGGAGATCTGTTCTTC.

This clonotype was recorded at least ten times. The CDR3 sequence is CSARGIEGGGKASYNEQFF. CDR3 coding DNA: TGCAGTGCTAGAGGAATAGAGGGGGGCGGCAAGGCCTCCTACAATGAGCAGTTCTTC. The V gene is TRBV20-1, the J gene TRBJ2-1; D tentatively fits TRBD1 or TRBD2 (6 bases each). Trimming removed 1 base from V and 0 bases from J, with 22 bases in between. Germline CDR1 reads DFQATT; CDR2 reads SNEGSKA (reference sequence). The CDR3 contains 19 residues.

This clonotype was observed at least ten times. V usage is TRBV7-2 and J usage is TRBJ2-1, with a weak D call TRBD2 (6 bases). Trimming stripped 6 bases from V and 5 bases from J, with 17 bases between. Germline V gene data show CDR1 as SGHTA and CDR2 as FQGNSA. This CDR3 has 15 residues. In nucleotides, the CDR3 is TGTGCCAGCAGACCTCCGGGACTCGAAAACAATGAGCAGTTCTTC. It specifies CASRPPGLENNEQFF.

This clonotype was seen ten or more times. The CDR3 reads CSAAQRGDRDTQYF. The CDR3 region has the DNA TGCAGCGCCGCTCAGCGGGGGGATCGGGATACGCAGTATTTT. The rearrangement uses TRBV29-1 and TRBJ2-3; 9 bases line up with TRBD2. Germline CDR1 and CDR2: SQVTM and ANQGSEA. V lost 7 bases, J lost 6 bases, and 11 bases stayed unmatched. The length of the CDR3 is 14 residues.

In this sample, this clonotype turned up many times. J is TRBJ2-3 and V is TRBV29-1, with TRBD1 identical over 8 bases. Germline loops: CDR1 SQVTM, CDR2 ANQGSEA. The CDR3 extends over 15 amino acids. With V trimmed by 6 bases and J by 6 bases, 14 bases remained unmatched. DNA for the CDR3: TGCAGCGTGGGGCGTGGACAGGGAAGTCAGGATACGCAGTATTTT. It translates to CSVGRGQGSQDTQYF.

The sample holds many counts of this clonotype. The chain combines TRBV19 with TRBJ1-2, with unresolved D. The CDR3 is made up of 11 amino acids. V dropped 7 bases and J dropped 4 bases, with 7 bases sitting between them. CDR1 and CDR2 (germline): LNHDA, SQIVND (reference sequence). In DNA, the CDR3 is TGTGCCAGTACTTGGGGCTATGGCTACACCTTC. Amino acids: CASTWGYGYTF.

This clonotype has ten or more counts. V usage is TRBV4-1 and J usage is TRBJ1-4, with a tentative D call TRBD1 (6 bases). Germline V gives CDR1 MGHRA, CDR2 YSYEKL. The CDR3 totals 15 residues. V lost 1 base and J 13 bases, leaving 19 bases between the germline ends. The CDR3 reads CASSQVQDREGRLFF. CDR3 bases: TGCGCCAGCAGCCAAGTCCAGGACAGAGAAGGGAGACTGTTTTTT.

This clonotype was seen many times. The V gene is TRBV2, the J gene TRBJ2-1, with D perhaps TRBD2 (5 bases). This CDR3 spans 15 amino acids. The V gene lost 6 bases and the J gene lost 0 bases, with 12 bases spanning the gap. The germline CDR1 and CDR2 sequences are SNHLY and FYNNEI. In DNA form, the CDR3 reads TGTGCCAGCAGGGTGGGGAGAAGCTCCTACAATGAGCAGTTCTTC. Translation gives CASRVGRSSYNEQFF.

This clonotype appeared many times. The chain uses TRBV29-1 and TRBJ2-3; TRBD2 matches at 8 bases. The CDR3 runs 14 residues. Losses at the gene ends were 4 bases for V and 6 bases for J; bases not matched to a gene: 9. Per germline, CDR1 SQVTM and CDR2 ANQGSEA. The CDR3 loop reads CSVVEAGVGDTQYF. Here the CDR3 DNA reads TGCAGCGTTGTTGAAGCGGGAGTAGGCGATACGCAGTATTTT.

V usage is TRBV19 and J usage is TRBJ2-4; the match to TRBD1 covers 7 bases. This CDR3 comprises 13 residues. The germline V gene encodes CDR1 LNHDA and CDR2 SQIVND (reference sequence). V was clipped by 10 bases and J by 7 bases; unmatched bases: 10. This CDR3 reads CATRDRGENIQYF. The DNA for the CDR3 is TGTGCCACCAGGGACAGAGGAGAGAACATTCAGTACTTC.

A word on this clonotype: At one end the junction does not follow the germline gene, possibly because of a read error. The rearrangement joins TRBV30 to TRBJ1-1; D ambiguous. The V gene's germline CDR1 is GTSNPN and CDR2 SVGIG (reference sequence). The CDR3 covers 13 residues. CDR3 nucleotide sequence: TGTGCCAGGAGTTTAGGTACGAACACTGAAGCTTTCTTT. Protein product: CARSLGTNTEAFF.

A remark on this clonotype: A much larger clonotype is one base distant, so this may be a read error. The chain carries TRBV6-4 and TRBJ2-3; 7 nucleotides match TRBD1. The germline V gene encodes CDR1 MRHNA and CDR2 SNTAGT. Trimming at V came to 4 bases and at J to 3 bases, leaving 4 bases not matched to a gene. The CDR3 is made up of 14 amino acids. CDR3 nucleotide sequence: TGTGCCAGCAGTGCCTTCAGGGGGACAGATACGCAGTATTTT. Its protein product is CASSAFRGTDTQYF.

In the case of this clonotype: One junction end does not reproduce the germline sequence, and a read error may be involved. The V gene is TRBV9, the J gene TRBJ2-1; D gene unclear. This CDR3 is built from 18 residues. The germline V gene has CDR1 SGDLS and CDR2 YYNGEE. The CDR3 loop reads CASSVGGLGPSSYNGQFF. DNA of the CDR3: TGTGCCAGCAGCGTAGGTGGCCTAGGACCAAGCTCCTACAATGGGCAGTTCTTC.

Concerning this clonotype itself: At one boundary the junction diverges from the germline segment, which might be a read error. The genes are TRBV18 and TRBJ2-7; tentative D call: TRBD2 (5 bases). The CDR3 extends over 15 amino acids. Germline-derived CDR1 and CDR2 are KGHSH and LQKENI. The CDR3 loop reads CASSRTRSSSYDQYF. The CDR3 bases are TGTGCCAGCTCACGTACTAGGTCCTCATCCTACGACCAGTACTTC.

This clonotype appeared many times. The rearrangement joins TRBV29-1 to TRBJ1-1; a possible D gene is TRBD1 (5 bases). V was trimmed by 0 bases and J by 0 bases, leaving 20 bases between them. The CDR3 contains 18 residues. Germline CDR1 reads SQVTM; CDR2 reads ANQGSEA. The CDR3 protein is CSVEDLTDSTAMNTEAFF. CDR3 DNA: TGCAGCGTTGAAGATCTGACCGACAGCACCGCTATGAACACTGAAGCTTTCTTT.

This clonotype was recorded many times. The V call is TRBV5-1, the J call TRBJ2-3; 15 bases agree with TRBD2. Germline V CDR1 and CDR2: SGHRS, YFSETQ. The V and J ends lost 4 bases and 5 bases, in that order; junction bases with no gene match: 5. The CDR3 has 16 amino acids. The CDR3 spells CASSQGLAGGGDTQYF. CDR3 coding DNA: TGCGCCAGCAGCCAGGGACTAGCGGGAGGAGGAGATACGCAGTATTTT.

In this sample, this clonotype turned up once. A much larger clonotype is one base distant, so this may be a read error. This chain joins TRBV5-1 and TRBJ1-1, with 7 bases that match TRBD1. After removal of 4 bases from V and 5 bases from J, the junction contained 11 bases not matched to a gene. The CDR3 loop spans 15 amino acids. The germline gives CDR1 SGHRS, CDR2 YFSETQ. This chain's CDR3 is CASSTPQGRGTEAFF. The CDR3 region has the DNA TGCGCCAGCAGCACCCCACAGGGGAGAGGGACTGAAGCTTTCTTT. The full variable domain, its missing parts supplied by reference TRBV5-1 and TRBJ1-1, is KAGVTQTPRYLIKTRGQQVTLSCSPISGHRSVSWYQQTPGQGLQFLFEYFSETQRNKGNFPGRFSGRQFSNSRSEMNVSTLELGDSALYLCASSTPQGRGTEAFFGQGTRLTVV.

At least ten counts were recorded for this clonotype. The chain has TRBV5-1 and TRBJ2-1, with D uncertain. CDR1 and CDR2 (germline): SGHRS, YFSETQ. Trimming took off 3 bases at V and 5 bases at J, with 12 bases between the two ends. The CDR3 has 14 amino acids. The CDR3 sequence: CASSWKGRDNEQFF. CDR3 nucleotides: TGCGCCAGCAGCTGGAAGGGTAGAGACAATGAGCAGTTCTTC.

This clonotype came up many times. This chain links TRBV11-2 with TRBJ2-1; 9 bases align to TRBD2. This CDR3 is 16 amino acids long. Looked up from germline, CDR1 is SGHAT and CDR2 is FQNNGV. V lost 1 base, J lost 3 bases, and 4 bases stayed unmatched. The CDR3 nucleotides read TGTGCCAGCAGCTTAGGCGGGAGGGCCTTCTACAATGAGCAGTTCTTC. This gives the protein CASSLGGRAFYNEQFF.

For this clonotype: In this CDR3 the conserved last residue, phenylalanine or tryptophan, is missing, so a read error is likely. This chain joins TRBV20-1 and TRBJ2-7, with D perhaps being TRBD1 or TRBD2 (5 bases each). The CDR3 loop spans 15 amino acids. Deletions cut 3 bases from V and 7 bases from J, with 22 bases between. Germline-derived CDR1 and CDR2 are DFQATT and SNEGSKA (reference sequence). The CDR3 nucleotides are TGCAGTGCTAGTTGGACGGGGCCCACCCAGAGGGAGCAGTACCTC. As protein: CSASWTGPTQREQYL.

This clonotype has at least ten counts. This chain connects TRBV20-1 to TRBJ1-1; no reliable D call. CDR1 DFQATT and CDR2 SNEGSKA come from the germline V gene (reference sequence). Trimming took 4 bases from V and 0 from J, leaving 9 bases between them. The length of the CDR3 is 13 residues. The CDR3 loop is CSATGGLNTEAFF. For the CDR3, the DNA is TGCAGTGCTACCGGCGGATTGAACACTGAAGCTTTCTTT.

This clonotype was counted ten times or more. This chain links TRBV5-4 with TRBJ2-2; D not resolved. The CDR3 covers 14 residues. Germline CDR1 and CDR2: SGHNT and YYREEE (reference sequence). Between the trimmed V and J ends, which lost 7 bases and 0 bases, there was a span of 10 bases. Here the CDR3 reads CASPSPANTGELFF. The CDR3 DNA sequence: TGTGCCAGCCCAAGTCCCGCGAACACCGGGGAGCTGTTTTTT.

This clonotype was detected only a few times. CDR3 coding DNA: TGCAGTGCTAGTTCCGGGACAGGGACTATTGAAGCTTTCTTT. This translates into CSASSGTGTIEAFF. This chain links TRBV20-1 with TRBJ1-1; 9 bases agree with TRBD1. Germline CDR1 reads DFQATT; CDR2 reads SNEGSKA (reference sequence). The CDR3 is 14 residues long. V trimming: 3 bases; J trimming: 7 bases; junction bases outside the gene matches: 9.

The chain carries TRBV6-5 and TRBJ2-1, with 11 bases fitting TRBD1. V shed 6 bases and J 0 bases; nucleotides not matched to a gene: 4. This CDR3 has 16 residues. The germline gives CDR1 MNHEY, CDR2 SVGAGI. CDR3 residues: CASRGTGGTSYNEQFF. DNA of the CDR3: TGTGCCAGCAGAGGGACAGGGGGAACCTCCTACAATGAGCAGTTCTTC.

To note about this clonotype: This sequence may be a read error, since a much larger clone differs from it by one base. CDR3 loop: CASSPGTATHEQYF. In nucleotides, the CDR3 is TGTGCCAGCAGCCCCGGGACTGCTACCCACGAGCAGTACTTC. J is TRBJ2-7 and V is TRBV14; TRBD2 is a possible D gene (6 bases). V was clipped by 4 bases and J by 5 bases, with 15 bases between them. This CDR3 comprises 14 residues. The germline gives CDR1 SGHDN, CDR2 FVKESK.

There are a few counts of this clonotype. V gene TRBV29-1 combines with J gene TRBJ1-2; tentative D call: TRBD1 (5 bases). The CDR3 extends over 13 amino acids. Per germline, CDR1 SQVTM and CDR2 ANQGSEA. Trimming removed 6 bases at V and 7 bases at J, with 18 bases between. CDR3 DNA: TGCAGCGTCGACAGTCTAAAGGGCTCTGGCTACACCTTC. This sequence encodes CSVDSLKGSGYTF. Looking up the rest from reference TRBV29-1 and TRBJ1-2 gives the full variable domain: SAVISQKPSRDICQRGTSLTIQCQVDSQVTMMFWYRQQPGQSLTLIATANQGSEATYESGFVIDKFPISRPNLTFSTLTVSNMSPEDSSIYLCSVDSLKGSGYTFGSGTRLTVV.

This clonotype was detected ten times or more. This chain connects TRBV29-1 to TRBJ1-1; weak D call: TRBD1 (5 bases). Germline lookup yields CDR1 SQVTM and CDR2 ANQGSEA. This CDR3 spans 13 amino acids. The CDR3, as DNA: TGCAGTGAGATCCGGGACCGCCGGACGGGCGCTTTCTTT. This gives the protein CSEIRDRRTGAFF.